This T cell receptor (beta chain) comes out of a study of blood T cell repertoires in COVID-19. Study-level background: Samples representing acute and convalescent COVID-19 were sourced from the United States, Italy and Spain.

Trimming stripped 3 bases from V and 2 bases from J, with 13 bases between. The CDR3 is made up of 15 amino acids. From germline, CDR1 is SNHLY and CDR2 FYNNEI. Authors' methods: Amplification of reference gene primers provided the estimated nucleated cell counts. The repertoire was sequenced with immunoSEQ multiplex PCR; TCRdb's copy has only in-frame clones and lacks some. The D gene and trimming were derived from the DNA, and the V and J assignments and clone size from that table. The table includes roughly 190,000 clones, about nine tenths detected once. This rearrangement joins TRBV2 to TRBJ2-5; tentatively, D is TRBD1 (6 bases). The receptor comes from a man aged 30 to 39 with acute or convalescent COVID-19. Source material: peripheral blood. CDR3 nucleotide sequence: TGTGCCAGCAGTGAGCAGGGGCTAGCACAAGAGACCCAGTACTTC. This translates into CASSEQGLAQETQYF.